The 6 T cell receptor beta chains below come from one sample, sequenced in a study of blood T cell repertoires in COVID-19. Some clones are missing from TCRdb's copy, which holds only in-frame ones; the method was immunoSEQ multiplex PCR. The sample records 95,000 or so clones, more than 65% being singletons. The sample comprised peripheral blood. The source of these receptors is a man at least 80 years old with active or convalescent COVID-19.

The chain joins TRBV19 to TRBJ1-3; D gene ambiguous. V dropped 5 bases and J dropped 2 bases, with 22 bases sitting between them. CDR1 is LNHDA, CDR2 SQIVND, per germline (reference sequence). This CDR3 comprises 18 residues. This CDR3 is CASSPDKPPAVPGNTIYF. The CDR3 nucleotides read TGTGCCAGTAGTCCCGACAAACCCCCCGCTGTACCTGGAAACACCATATATTTT.

The V gene is TRBV27, the J gene TRBJ1-1; maybe TRBD1 (6 bases). Trimming took 1 base from V and 6 from J, leaving 9 bases between them. This CDR3 spans 13 amino acids. The germline V gene encodes CDR1 MNHEY and CDR2 SMNVEV (reference sequence). CDR3 protein: CASSLYRQAEAFF. The CDR3 nucleotides read TGTGCCAGCAGTTTATATAGACAGGCTGAAGCTTTCTTT.

This clone was seen only once. CDR3 nucleotides: TGTGCCAGCAGCCAAGATGGGCCCAAAAGACCAGGGCTGACTAGCGGGGGGAAAGAGACCCAGTACTTC. Its translation is CASSQDGPKRPGLTSGGKETQYF. The chain combines TRBV3-1 (or the pseudogene TRBV3-2) with TRBJ2-5; TRBD2 matches 13 bases. Trimming cost V 0 bases and J 3 bases; bases outside gene matches: 22. In germline, CDR1 is LGHDT, CDR2 YNNKEL (reference sequence). This CDR3 has 23 amino acids.

The genes are TRBV15 and TRBJ2-3, with 9 bases matching TRBD2. This CDR3 contains 17 residues. V gave up 5 bases and J gave up 5 bases; unmatched junction bases: 14. Germline assignment: CDR1 LNHNV and CDR2 YYDKDF (reference sequence). CDR3 amino acids: CATSWLGGGGAGDTQYF. The CDR3 DNA reads TGTGCCACCAGCTGGCTCGGGGGCGGGGGGGCCGGAGATACGCAGTATTTT.

This chain joins TRBV5-1 and TRBJ1-6; D is unresolved. V was pared by 4 bases and J by 8 bases, with 10 bases between. This CDR3 has 13 residues. In germline, CDR1 is SGHRS, CDR2 YFSETQ. CDR3 in DNA: TGCGCCAGCAGCCCCAGGATGGATTCACCCCTCCACTTT. Encoded protein: CASSPRMDSPLHF.

Only one count was recorded for this clone. The CDR3: CASSLGGGLVHEQYF. CDR3 bases: TGTGCCAGCAGCTTAGGCGGGGGGCTGGTCCACGAGCAGTACTTC. This chain links TRBV7-8 with TRBJ2-7; 8 nucleotides align to TRBD2. This CDR3 has 15 residues. The germline V gene has CDR1 SGHVS and CDR2 FQNEAQ. Unmatched junction bases numbered 7, after V lost 1 base and J lost 5 bases.